Sequencing of this T cell receptor (beta chain) was carried out in a study of beta chain features in type 1 diabetes. Study-wide results and caveats: Any HLA effect on TCRB rearrangement was left unresolved by small sub-analyses.

As for this clone: Its antigen is unidentified. In the same sample, other DNA sequences code for this CDR3.

All of the isolated RNA was reverse transcribed, so expressed TCRB transcripts were sequenced. Assay used: immunoSEQ multiplex PCR; TCRdb lists only in-frame clones, some missing. This sample has hundreds of thousands of clones, with 15% found just once. The V end was cut by 2 bases, the J end by 7 bases, with 4 bases between. Per the germline V gene, CDR1 is SGDLS and CDR2 is YYNGEE. The CDR3 length is 11 residues. This clonotype was obtained from a man aged 18 to 29 in good health. Sequenced: naive CD4+ T cells from blood. The chain employs TRBV9 and TRBJ2-1; D remains unclear. The CDR3 region has the DNA TGTGCCAGCAGCGTCTTGAATGAGCAGTTCTTC. As protein: CASSVLNEQFF.